This T cell receptor beta chain emerged from a study of OX40 agonist ivuxolimab in advanced cancers. Looking at the study overall: A partial response was reached by three patients: one with hepatocellular carcinoma and two with cutaneous melanoma. Findings of the study overall: Normalized T-cell clonal expansion was also low in some nonresponders. Circulating CD4+ and CD8+ T cells showed clonal expansion by week 6 at 0.1 to 3.0 mg/kg. The expanded peripheral T cells' antigen specificity was not determined.

This CDR3 contains 15 residues. V lost 1 base and J lost 3, with 10 bases in between. Germline CDR1 and CDR2: SGHTA and FQGNSA. Of note for this clone: Its cognate antigen is unknown.

Only in-frame clones appear in the TCRdb table, and some are missing; sequencing was by immunoSEQ multiplex PCR. The sample has 99,000 or so clones, roughly nine tenths seen once. The rearrangement uses TRBV7-2 and TRBJ2-1; no firm D call. The source of this sequence is an adult with an advanced solid tumor such as melanoma, head and neck, liver or kidney cancer. Sequenced material: CD4+ or CD8+ T cells sorted from blood, taken in a trial of the OX40 agonist ivuxolimab. The CDR3 here is CASSLEAEVYNEQFF. In DNA form, the CDR3 reads TGTGCCAGCAGCTTAGAAGCCGAGGTCTACAATGAGCAGTTCTTC.